These T cell receptor beta chains were read from a single sample in a study of blood T cell repertoires in COVID-19. Data came from immunoSEQ multiplex PCR; TCRdb stores just in-frame clones and leaves some out. The table records about 200,000 clones, about nine tenths of them present only once. Sequencing used peripheral blood. All receptors derive from a woman between 40 and 50 years old with acute or convalescent COVID-19. Both conserved end residues are part of each CDR3. The D gene is left open where the match is weak. Size is omitted from some rows. Given values are once, few, many or a class for expanded clones.

J gene: TRBJ1-6; D gene: TRBD1; V gene: TRBV2; clone size: .; CDR3 protein: CASSGQGSSYNSPLHF; CDR3 DNA: TGTGCCAGCAGCGGACAGGGTTCCTCCTATAATTCACCCCTCCACTTT
J gene: TRBJ1-5; D gene: .; V gene: TRBV12-3/TRBV12-4; clone size: .; CDR3 protein: CASSLEGQPQHF; CDR3 DNA: TGTGCCAGCAGTCTCGAGGGTCAGCCCCAGCATTTT
J gene: TRBJ2-2; D gene: .; V gene: TRBV7-9; clone size: .; CDR3 protein: CASSLKGGRNGELFF; CDR3 DNA: TGTGCCAGCAGCTTAAAGGGGGGGCGCAACGGGGAGCTGTTTTTT
J gene: TRBJ2-5; D gene: .; V gene: TRBV2; clone size: .; CDR3 protein: CASSVWGPQETQYF; CDR3 DNA: TGTGCCAGCAGTGTGTGGGGGCCCCAAGAGACCCAGTACTTC
J gene: TRBJ2-1; D gene: .; V gene: TRBV5-1; clone size: .; CDR3 protein: CASSFQRAQGYNEQFF; CDR3 DNA: TGCGCCAGCAGCTTCCAAAGGGCTCAGGGGTACAATGAGCAGTTCTTC
J gene: TRBJ1-4; D gene: TRBD1; V gene: TRBV19; clone size: .; CDR3 protein: CASTSSGGLNEKLFF; CDR3 DNA: TGTGCCAGTACCTCCTCAGGGGGGCTGAATGAAAAACTGTTTTTT
J gene: TRBJ1-3; D gene: TRBD1; V gene: TRBV28; clone size: .; CDR3 protein: CASIPGTGGGSAGNTIYF; CDR3 DNA: TGTGCCAGCATTCCCGGGACAGGGGGCGGAAGCGCTGGAAACACCATATATTTT
J gene: TRBJ2-1; D gene: .; V gene: TRBV5-1; clone size: once; CDR3 protein: CASSSYTDPSSYNEQFF; CDR3 DNA: TGCGCCAGCAGCTCCTATACAGATCCCAGCTCCTACAATGAGCAGTTCTTC
J gene: TRBJ1-1; D gene: .; V gene: TRBV7-9; clone size: .; CDR3 protein: CASSLTTEAFF; CDR3 DNA: TGTGCCAGCAGCTTAACTACTGAAGCTTTCTTT
J gene: TRBJ2-2; D gene: TRBD2; V gene: TRBV5-6; clone size: once; CDR3 protein: CASSLDPSGVRELFF; CDR3 DNA: TGTGCCAGCAGCTTGGACCCTAGCGGGGTCCGGGAGCTGTTTTTT
J gene: TRBJ2-2; D gene: TRBD1; V gene: TRBV19; clone size: .; CDR3 protein: CASSDQGDFGELFF; CDR3 DNA: TGTGCCAGTAGTGACCAGGGGGATTTCGGGGAGCTGTTTTTT
J gene: TRBJ2-5; D gene: TRBD2; V gene: TRBV4-2; clone size: .; CDR3 protein: CASSPGLAETQYF; CDR3 DNA: TGTGCCAGCAGCCCGGGACTAGCGGAGACCCAGTACTTC
J gene: TRBJ2-3; D gene: TRBD2; V gene: TRBV6-4; clone size: once; CDR3 protein: CATATSGYTDTQYF; CDR3 DNA: TGTGCCACCGCGACTAGCGGATACACAGATACGCAGTATTTT
J gene: TRBJ2-2; D gene: .; V gene: TRBV28; clone size: .; CDR3 protein: CASSLWGRFTGELFF; CDR3 DNA: TGTGCCAGCAGTTTATGGGGCAGGTTCACCGGGGAGCTGTTTTTT
J gene: TRBJ1-2; D gene: TRBD1; V gene: TRBV12-3/TRBV12-4; clone size: .; CDR3 protein: CASRGGQGTAYTF; CDR3 DNA: TGTGCCAGCAGGGGGGGACAGGGAACAGCCTACACCTTC
J gene: TRBJ2-1; D gene: TRBD2; V gene: TRBV7-2; clone size: .; CDR3 protein: CASSPGGVYNEQFF; CDR3 DNA: TGTGCCAGCAGCCCCGGGGGGGTCTACAATGAGCAGTTCTTC
J gene: TRBJ2-3; D gene: TRBD1; V gene: TRBV4-1; clone size: .; CDR3 protein: CASSQEGQGAGDTQYF; CDR3 DNA: TGCGCCAGCAGCCAAGAGGGACAGGGGGCGGGAGATACGCAGTATTTT
J gene: TRBJ2-3; D gene: TRBD2; V gene: TRBV7-2; clone size: .; CDR3 protein: CASSLGTSGDTQYF; CDR3 DNA: TGTGCCAGCAGCCTCGGGACTAGCGGAGATACGCAGTATTTT
J gene: TRBJ1-6; D gene: .; V gene: TRBV30; clone size: few; CDR3 protein: CAWSMARARRNNSPLHF; CDR3 DNA: TGTGCCTGGAGTATGGCGCGGGCCCGACGGAATAATTCACCCCTCCACTTT
J gene: TRBJ1-4; D gene: TRBD1; V gene: TRBV5-4; clone size: .; CDR3 protein: CASSSGTGRGEKLFF; CDR3 DNA: TGTGCCAGCAGTTCTGGGACAGGGAGGGGCGAAAAACTGTTTTTT
J gene: TRBJ1-3; D gene: TRBD1; V gene: TRBV9; clone size: .; CDR3 protein: CASSKPGGLAIYF; CDR3 DNA: TGTGCCAGCAGCAAACCAGGGGGGCTTGCCATATATTTT
J gene: TRBJ2-2; D gene: .; V gene: TRBV7-8; clone size: .; CDR3 protein: CASSVDAAYTGELFF; CDR3 DNA: TGTGCCAGCAGCGTAGACGCGGCTTACACCGGGGAGCTGTTTTTT
J gene: TRBJ2-1; D gene: .; V gene: TRBV5-8; clone size: once; CDR3 protein: CASSLRTAYNEQFF; CDR3 DNA: TGTGCCAGCAGCTTGCGGACAGCATACAATGAGCAGTTCTTC
J gene: TRBJ1-6; D gene: .; V gene: TRBV7-7; clone size: .; CDR3 protein: CASSLTPGMDSPLHF; CDR3 DNA: TGTGCCAGCAGCTTGACGCCGGGGATGGATTCACCCCTCCACTTT
J gene: TRBJ1-2; D gene: TRBD1; V gene: TRBV12-5; clone size: .; CDR3 protein: CASGLGRGDYGYTF; CDR3 DNA: TGTGCTAGTGGTTTAGGCAGGGGGGACTATGGCTACACCTTC
J gene: TRBJ1-2; D gene: .; V gene: TRBV30; clone size: .; CDR3 protein: CAWSPRPGVVNGYTF; CDR3 DNA: TGTGCCTGGAGTCCACGCCCCGGGGTGGTAAATGGCTACACCTTC
J gene: TRBJ1-1; D gene: .; V gene: TRBV15; clone size: .; CDR3 protein: CATSRYRETEAFF; CDR3 DNA: TGTGCCACCAGCAGATACCGGGAGACTGAAGCTTTCTTT
J gene: TRBJ1-6; D gene: TRBD1; V gene: TRBV18; clone size: .; CDR3 protein: CASSLHGQGNSPLHF; CDR3 DNA: TGTGCCAGCTCACTTCATGGACAGGGGAATTCACCCCTCCACTTT
J gene: TRBJ1-6; D gene: TRBD1; V gene: TRBV7-2; clone size: .; CDR3 protein: CASSLASGGIPGRSYNSPLHF; CDR3 DNA: TGTGCCAGCAGCCTAGCCTCAGGGGGAATTCCGGGACGGTCCTATAATTCACCCCTCCACTTT
J gene: TRBJ1-5; D gene: TRBD1; V gene: TRBV7-8; clone size: .; CDR3 protein: CASSLVEGAADQPQHF; CDR3 DNA: TGTGCCAGCAGCTTAGTTGAGGGGGCTGCTGATCAGCCCCAGCATTTT
J gene: TRBJ2-1; D gene: TRBD2; V gene: TRBV7-2; clone size: .; CDR3 protein: CASSLERGGTYEQFF; CDR3 DNA: TGTGCCAGCAGCTTAGAGCGGGGGGGCACCTATGAGCAGTTCTTC
J gene: TRBJ2-1; D gene: .; V gene: TRBV21-1; clone size: .; CDR3 protein: CASSVKAGDEQFF; CDR3 DNA: TGTGCCAGCAGCGTTAAGGCGGGGGATGAGCAGTTCTTC
J gene: TRBJ1-2; D gene: .; V gene: TRBV19; clone size: once; CDR3 protein: CASSPSQASYGYTF; CDR3 DNA: TGTGCCAGTAGTCCCTCCCAGGCAAGCTATGGCTACACCTTC
J gene: TRBJ2-1; D gene: TRBD2; V gene: TRBV19; clone size: .; CDR3 protein: CASSISAGGHNEQFF; CDR3 DNA: TGTGCCAGTAGTATTTCAGCGGGGGGTCACAATGAGCAGTTCTTC
J gene: TRBJ2-5; D gene: TRBD2; V gene: TRBV5-5; clone size: .; CDR3 protein: CASSLAPRGGQETQYF; CDR3 DNA: TGTGCCAGCAGCTTGGCCCCCCGGGGGGGGCAAGAGACCCAGTACTTC
J gene: TRBJ2-5; D gene: TRBD1; V gene: TRBV6-5; clone size: .; CDR3 protein: CASGRTGVIETQYF; CDR3 DNA: TGTGCCAGCGGACGGACAGGGGTAATAGAGACCCAGTACTTC
J gene: TRBJ1-5; D gene: TRBD1; V gene: TRBV7-7; clone size: .; CDR3 protein: CASSFKPDRGYNQPQHF; CDR3 DNA: TGTGCCAGCAGCTTCAAACCGGACAGGGGATACAATCAGCCCCAGCATTTT
J gene: TRBJ2-3; D gene: .; V gene: TRBV5-1; clone size: .; CDR3 protein: CASSLVSASTDTQYF; CDR3 DNA: TGCGCCAGCAGCTTGGTGTCAGCGAGCACAGATACGCAGTATTTT
J gene: TRBJ2-5; D gene: .; V gene: TRBV9; clone size: .; CDR3 protein: CASSVGAGQETQYF; CDR3 DNA: TGTGCCAGCAGCGTAGGGGCAGGACAAGAGACCCAGTACTTC
J gene: TRBJ2-5; D gene: .; V gene: TRBV9; clone size: .; CDR3 protein: CASSVANHRGETQYF; CDR3 DNA: TGTGCCAGCAGCGTAGCGAACCACCGGGGGGAGACCCAGTACTTC
J gene: TRBJ2-5; D gene: TRBD2; V gene: TRBV2; clone size: .; CDR3 protein: CASSEGGSGGSTQETQYF; CDR3 DNA: TGTGCCAGCAGTGAAGGGGGTAGCGGGGGTTCCACCCAAGAGACCCAGTACTTC
J gene: TRBJ1-1; D gene: TRBD1; V gene: TRBV18; clone size: .; CDR3 protein: CASSLTGTGGGGTEAFF; CDR3 DNA: TGTGCCAGCTCACTTACCGGGACAGGGGGAGGCGGCACTGAAGCTTTCTTT
J gene: TRBJ2-5; D gene: .; V gene: TRBV5-6; clone size: .; CDR3 protein: CASSRDNQETQYF; CDR3 DNA: TGTGCCAGCAGCCGGGACAACCAAGAGACCCAGTACTTC
J gene: TRBJ1-1; D gene: .; V gene: TRBV6-5; clone size: .; CDR3 protein: CASSYLQGYAEAFF; CDR3 DNA: TGTGCCAGCAGTTACTTGCAGGGTTATGCCGAAGCTTTCTTT
J gene: TRBJ1-5; D gene: TRBD1; V gene: TRBV19; clone size: .; CDR3 protein: CASSDAGTGSNQPQHF; CDR3 DNA: TGTGCCAGTAGTGATGCCGGGACAGGGAGCAATCAGCCCCAGCATTTT
J gene: TRBJ1-1; D gene: .; V gene: TRBV7-8; clone size: .; CDR3 protein: CASSSPFTWNTEAFF; CDR3 DNA: TGTGCCAGCAGCTCACCGTTCACTTGGAACACTGAAGCTTTCTTT
J gene: TRBJ2-3; D gene: .; V gene: TRBV7-8; clone size: .; CDR3 protein: CASSLVSPGGPSTDTQYF; CDR3 DNA: TGTGCCAGCAGCTTAGTCTCCCCGGGGGGCCCAAGCACAGATACGCAGTATTTT
J gene: TRBJ1-1; D gene: .; V gene: TRBV27; clone size: few; CDR3 protein: CASSFGATLTEAFF; CDR3 DNA: TGTGCCAGCAGTTTTGGAGCCACGCTCACTGAAGCTTTCTTT
J gene: TRBJ1-2; D gene: TRBD1; V gene: TRBV25-1; clone size: once; CDR3 protein: CASSKTGQGYTF; CDR3 DNA: TGTGCCAGCAGTAAGACAGGGCAAGGCTACACCTTC
J gene: TRBJ1-4; D gene: .; V gene: TRBV3-1/TRBV3-2; clone size: .; CDR3 protein: CASSQGRVGEKLFF; CDR3 DNA: TGTGCCAGCAGCCAAGGACGGGTCGGGGAAAAACTGTTTTTT
J gene: TRBJ1-2; D gene: TRBD1; V gene: TRBV13; clone size: .; CDR3 protein: CASSCRTGERGFYGYTF; CDR3 DNA: TGTGCCAGCAGCTGCCGGACAGGGGAGCGGGGGTTCTATGGCTACACCTTC
J gene: TRBJ1-4; D gene: TRBD1; V gene: TRBV7-6; clone size: .; CDR3 protein: CASSSTGTENEKLFF; CDR3 DNA: TGTGCCAGCAGCTCCACCGGGACAGAGAATGAAAAACTGTTTTTT
J gene: TRBJ1-2; D gene: TRBD1; V gene: TRBV19; clone size: .; CDR3 protein: CASSMGLLRTGGYGYTF; CDR3 DNA: TGTGCCAGTAGTATGGGGCTCCTTCGGACAGGGGGATATGGCTACACCTTC
J gene: TRBJ1-2; D gene: TRBD1; V gene: TRBV7-9; clone size: .; CDR3 protein: CASSGTGPYGYTF; CDR3 DNA: TGTGCCAGCAGCGGGACAGGGCCCTATGGCTACACCTTC
J gene: TRBJ1-2; D gene: .; V gene: TRBV6-5; clone size: .; CDR3 protein: CASSYEPIGYGYTF; CDR3 DNA: TGTGCCAGCAGTTATGAGCCGATCGGGTATGGCTACACCTTC
J gene: TRBJ1-2; D gene: TRBD1; V gene: TRBV19; clone size: .; CDR3 protein: CASSPGTGQNYGYTF; CDR3 DNA: TGTGCCAGTAGTCCCGGGACAGGCCAAAACTATGGCTACACCTTC